This T cell receptor beta chain comes out of a study of CD8+CD57+ T cells in acquired aplastic anemia. For the study at large: Mean yield of DNA from sorted CD4+ and CD8+ cells was 3 to 3.5 ug. Healthy donor CD4+ samples were sequenced to a depth that averaged about 10.8 million reads. Study findings and constraints: Significance was not reached for CD8+ Simpson's diversity between patients and controls. The same twenty-nine CD8+ CDR3 sequences occurred in patients and in controls.

Germline CDR1 reads SGDLS; CDR2 reads YYNGEE. The CDR3 extends over 15 amino acids. V lost 4 bases to trimming and J lost 6 bases; unmatched junction nucleotides: 7. Genomic DNA provided the template from which TCR beta VDJ and CDR3 profiles were obtained. One entry per CDR3 protein, called by TCRdb with MiXCR from the reads. The repertoire includes fewer than 250,000 distinct CDR3 sequences, roughly half of them detected once, and more than 15% sits in the top ten. As to this clonotype: Its cognate antigen is unknown.

The chain recombines TRBV9 with TRBJ2-1; TRBD2 matches at 10 bases. The TCR comes from a human donor in good health, serving as a control. Sequencing was performed on sorted CD4+, CD8+, or CD8+CD57+ T cells (not recorded which) from PBMCs. CDR3 region: CASSLTSGAANEQFF. The CDR3 DNA follows: TGTGCCAGCAGCCTCACTAGCGGGGCAGCCAATGAGCAGTTCTTC.